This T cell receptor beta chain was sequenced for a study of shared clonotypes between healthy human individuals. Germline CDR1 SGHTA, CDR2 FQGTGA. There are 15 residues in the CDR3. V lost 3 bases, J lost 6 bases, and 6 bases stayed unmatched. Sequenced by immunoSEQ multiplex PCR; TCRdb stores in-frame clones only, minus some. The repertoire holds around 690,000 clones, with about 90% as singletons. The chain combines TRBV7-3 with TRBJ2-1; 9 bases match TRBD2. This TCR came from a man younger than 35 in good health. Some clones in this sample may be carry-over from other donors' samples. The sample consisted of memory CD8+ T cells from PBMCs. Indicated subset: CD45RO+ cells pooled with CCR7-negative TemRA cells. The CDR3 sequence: CASSLGLASRNEQFF. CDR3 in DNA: TGTGCCAGCAGCTTGGGACTAGCAAGTCGCAATGAGCAGTTCTTC.